This T cell receptor (beta chain) is drawn from a study of T cells after yellow fever vaccination (dated by TCRdb to the late 2010s). Study-level background: The SMART-Seq v4 Ultra Low Input RNA kit was used to prepare libraries from fractions with low cell numbers. Two healthy male donors made up the cohort, one aged 18 to 29 years and the other aged 30 to 39 years. Blood was collected at multiple timepoints before and after primary and secondary immunization, and bulk PBMC replicates and cell subsets were isolated. Bulk TCR alpha and beta repertoires were sequenced longitudinally to track T-cell clones before and after primary and booster YFV17D yellow fever vaccination.

CDR3 length: 16 amino acids, cysteine to phenylalanine. CDR3 DNA is the only sequence kept; it has 48 bases, read in frame from the first base. CDR1 and CDR2 (KGHSH, LQKENI) derive from the germline V gene. Deletion took 0 bases off V and 1 base off J, with a span of 9 bases between the germline ends. The intended sense of this specimen's treatment or condition label: live attenuated yellow fever vaccine strain. PBMCs were isolated from peripheral blood using a standard Ficoll-Paque protocol. CD4 and CD8 T-cell fractions were isolated with Dynabeads CD4 and CD8 positive selection kits. TriZol was used to extract RNA from bulk PBMCs, from CD4 and CD8 fractions, and from dextramer-positive and dextramer-negative fractions. Paper-wide results and their limitations: Most clones expanded after primary vaccination were re-detected after the booster (around 96% of CD4 and more than 70% of CD8), suggesting broad memory maintenance. A small share of clonotypes was detected in both CD4 and CD8 compartments, with the overlap likely arising from convergent recombination. Compared with the primary T-cell response, the secondary T-cell response was faster but weaker, reaching its peak on day 5 rather than on day 15. Computational filtering was needed because FACS-sorted repertoires could contain abundant contaminating clonotypes from the bulk population. Because the study included only a couple of donors, the extent to which the findings can be generalized is limited.

Reads for this sample came from an Illumina NovaSeq 6000. TCR cDNA was synthesized by 5'RACE template switching, which introduced a universal primer site and unique molecular identifiers. cDNA synthesis was primed from both the TCR alpha and TCR beta constant segments. Two PCR steps were used to amplify libraries, with sample barcodes and sequencing adapters being added in the second step. Sequencing of the libraries was done on either Illumina HiSeq 2500 (2x100 bp) or NovaSeq (2x150 bp). Concerning the study's data processing: MIGEC handled demultiplexing of reads and collapsing into UMI consensus sequences, while MiXCR performed V(D)J alignment. Using edgeR on replicate PBMC samples, clonotypes were called vaccine-responding if FDR was below 0.01 and the log2 fold change was above 5 up to day 15. Each bulk clonotype was labeled CD4 or CD8 based on which sequenced repertoire, CD4 or CD8, contained the clonotype at higher abundance. Using fastp trimming at Q25 and MiXCR clonotype assembly, TCRdb reanalyzed the public sequencing data and kept in-frame beta chains. All rows with the same CDR3 protein become a single entry with the most common DNA and genes. TCRdb assigned the V and J calls; the authors' analysis was not used. The sample table holds some 340,000 distinct CDR3 sequences, of which about 10% were seen once. Around 3.2% of the sample goes to the ten largest clones.

Points on this clonotype: No antigen is known for it. Base quality data are lacking; no much larger clone is found one base away.

The sequencing here drew on CD4+ T cells sorted from PBMCs, taken 45 days after the yellow fever booster vaccination. The rearrangement joined TRBV18 to TRBJ2-2, and TRBD2 may be the D gene, going by 5 matching bases. This receptor was identified in a man aged 18 to 30 who received the YFV17D yellow fever vaccine. The DNA sequence follows: TGTGCCAGCTCACCACCCAACGGGAAGAACACCGGGGAGCTGTTTTTT. Its protein is CASSPPNGKNTGELFF.